Below are 23 T cell receptor beta chains sequenced from a single sample in a study of CD8 T cells in ankylosing spondylitis. TCRdb redid the calling of the 5' RACE reads with MiXCR, one entry per CDR3 protein. The sample has fewer than 550,000 distinct CDR3 sequences, over 4% seen once; the top ten hold around 3.6%. General observations from the study: Typical of ankylosing spondylitis blood, it appeared, was a TCR beta motif of eight highly homologous variants.

Which antigens these TCRs recognize remains unknown. The sample comprised blood, either unsorted or a sorted T cell fraction (not recorded which). Receptor source: a male donor with ankylosing spondylitis.

V is TRBV3-1 and J is TRBJ1-6; unclear D gene. The CDR3 is 17 amino acids. Germline assignment: CDR1 LGHDT and CDR2 YNNKEL (reference sequence). V lost 0 bases and J 7 bases, leaving 16 bases between the germline ends. The chain's CDR3 is CASSQDFGGEGNSPLHF. CDR3 sequence (DNA): TGTGCCAGCAGCCAAGATTTTGGCGGCGAAGGGAATTCACCCCTCCACTTT. The whole variable domain, remainder taken from reference TRBV3-1 and TRBJ1-6, is DTAVSQTPKYLVTQMGNDKSIKCEQNLGHDTMYWYKQDSKKFLKIMFSYNNKELIINETVPNRFSPKSPDKAHLNLHINSLELGDSAVYFCASSQDFGGEGNSPLHFGNGTRLTVT.

The chain has TRBV11-1 and TRBJ1-4; 7 bases agree with TRBD1. The CDR3 consists of 21 residues. Germline lookup yields CDR1 SGHAT and CDR2 FQDESV (reference sequence). J lost 2 bases, V lost 4 bases, and 22 bases had no gene match. In nucleotides, the CDR3 is TGTGCCAGCAGCTCTAGCCCCCGCCATGCTGGAGGGGGCGCGACTAATGAAAAACTGTTTTTT. This codes for CASSSSPRHAGGGATNEKLFF.

This clonotype was found many times. The rearrangement uses TRBV5-1 and TRBJ2-2; D remains ambiguous. The CDR3 runs 11 residues. Germline V gives CDR1 SGHRS, CDR2 YFSETQ. The V end was cut by 6 bases, the J end by 6 bases, with 6 bases between. In DNA, the CDR3 is TGCGCCAGCAAGGCGGCCGGGGAGCTGTTTTTT. Protein: CASKAAGELFF.

This clonotype was detected ten times or more. This rearrangement joins TRBV5-1 to TRBJ2-2; tentative D call: TRBD1 (5 bases). The V gene's germline CDR1 is SGHRS and CDR2 YFSETQ. Trimming pared 0 bases from V and 6 bases from J, leaving 24 bases between. The CDR3 is 19 amino acids. The CDR3 region has the DNA TGCGCCAGCAGCTTGGCCAGGGAAGGGCGAGTTAGGTTTGCCGGGGAGCTGTTTTTT. It codes for CASSLAREGRVRFAGELFF.

The sample holds many counts of this clonotype. V usage is TRBV10-3 and J usage is TRBJ1-1; D is unclear. CDR1 ENHRY and CDR2 SYGVKD come from the germline V gene. V lost 2 bases, J lost 3 bases, and 10 bases lay in between. The CDR3 consists of 14 residues. CDR3 in DNA: TGTGCCATCAGTGAGGTCAGATTGGACACTGAAGCTTTCTTT. It specifies CAISEVRLDTEAFF.

This clonotype was recorded at least ten times. V and J are TRBV6-2 or TRBV6-3 and TRBJ1-2, with D unresolved. CDR1 is MNHEY, CDR2 SVGEGT, per germline. CDR3 length equals 12 residues. V was pared by 2 bases and J by 5 bases, with 6 bases between. The CDR3 DNA reads TGTGCCAGCAGTTACGCCAGATATGGCTACACCTTC. Amino acids: CASSYARYGYTF.

This clonotype was recorded many times. This rearrangement joins TRBV7-2 to TRBJ1-2; D perhaps matches TRBD1 (6 bases). The V gene's germline CDR1 is SGHTA and CDR2 FQGNSA. V dropped 4 bases and J dropped 5 bases, with 17 bases sitting between them. The CDR3 totals 15 residues. CDR3 amino acids: CASSSQSAGAYGYTF. The CDR3, as DNA: TGTGCCAGCAGCTCGCAGAGCGCGGGGGCGTATGGCTACACCTTC.

Many counts were recorded for this clonotype. The chain recombines TRBV4-2 with TRBJ2-1; 11 positions match TRBD2. This CDR3 spans 17 amino acids. Trimming took 1 base from V and 2 from J; bases not matched to a gene: 4. Germline lookup yields CDR1 LGHNA and CDR2 YNFKEQ. In DNA form, the CDR3 reads TGTGCCAGCAGCCAAGGTCTAGCGGGGGGCCCCTACAATGAGCAGTTCTTC. Encoded protein: CASSQGLAGGPYNEQFF.

There are many counts of this clonotype. The chain is built from TRBV11-2 and TRBJ1-4; D gene unclear. The CDR3 has 12 amino acids. Trimming cost V 3 bases and J 7 bases, with 6 bases left between them. Germline assignment: CDR1 SGHAT and CDR2 FQNNGV. CDR3 nucleotides: TGTGCCAGCAGCTTCGGGAGTGAAAAACTGTTTTTT. The encoded protein is CASSFGSEKLFF. The variable domain in full, completed from reference TRBV11-2 and TRBJ1-4, reads EAGVAQSPRYKIIEKRQSVAFWCNPISGHATLYWYQQILGQGPKLLIQFQNNGVVDDSQLPKDRFSAERLKGVDSTLKIQPAKLEDSAVYLCASSFGSEKLFFGSGTQLSVL.

In this sample, this clonotype turned up many times. The rearrangement joins TRBV28 to TRBJ1-2, with D possibly matching TRBD1 (6 bases). The germline V gene has CDR1 MDHEN and CDR2 SYDVKM. The CDR3 covers 15 residues. V was pared by 7 bases and J by 2 bases, with 17 bases between. CDR3 DNA: TGTGCCAGCACCATAGGGGGGATGACAAACTATGGCTACACCTTC. This gives the protein CASTIGGMTNYGYTF.

V and J are TRBV18 and TRBJ1-5; TRBD1 matches at 9 bases. Trimming took 6 bases from V and 7 from J; bases not matched to a gene: 16. CDR1 is KGHSH, CDR2 LQKENI, per germline. The CDR3 spans 17 residues. For the CDR3, the DNA is TGTGCCAGCTCTCCCGGGACAGGGCTTTTCCGGGGGCAGCCCCAGCATTTT. As protein: CASSPGTGLFRGQPQHF. The complete variable domain, with remaining parts taken from reference TRBV18 and TRBJ1-5, reads NAGVMQNPRHLVRRRGQEARLRCSPMKGHSHVYWYRQLPEEGLKFMVYLQKENIIDESGMPKERFSAEFPKEGPSILRIQQVVRGDSAAYFCASSPGTGLFRGQPQHFGDGTRLSIL.

J is TRBJ2-3 and V is TRBV18; a weak D match, TRBD2 (5 bases). This CDR3 contains 11 residues. The V end was cut by 3 bases, the J end by 11 bases, with 9 bases between. Germline CDR1 reads KGHSH; CDR2 reads LQKENI. In DNA, the CDR3 is TGTGCCAGCTCACCGACCGGAGGGCAGTATTTT. This codes for CASSPTGGQYF.

There are many counts of this clonotype. V and J are TRBV6-1 and TRBJ2-7, with 8 bases lining up with TRBD1. CDR3 length: 13 residues. CDR1 and CDR2 from the germline V gene are MNHNS and SASEGT. V shed 6 bases and J 6 bases; nucleotides not matched to a gene: 7. In DNA, the CDR3 is TGTGCCAGCAGCGAGACGACAGGGGCCGAGCAGTACTTC. As protein: CASSETTGAEQYF.

This clonotype was seen at least ten times. The chain recombines TRBV7-2 with TRBJ1-6; D perhaps matches TRBD1 (6 bases). CDR3 length equals 16 residues. The V gene's germline CDR1 is SGHTA and CDR2 FQGNSA. Trimming pared 2 bases from V and 8 bases from J, leaving 16 bases between. The CDR3 DNA follows: TGTGCCAGCAGCTTACGCATGGGGGCCGGTGATTCACCCCTCCACTTT. Residues: CASSLRMGAGDSPLHF.

This clonotype was recorded many times. This chain uses TRBV5-1 with TRBJ2-7, with 9 nucleotides matching TRBD1. With 3 bases clipped from V and 4 bases from J, the junction kept 5 bases outside the gene matches. CDR1 SGHRS and CDR2 YFSETQ come from the germline V gene. This CDR3 is built from 14 residues. CDR3 in amino acids: CASSWRTGEYEQYF. For the CDR3, the DNA is TGCGCCAGCAGCTGGAGGACAGGGGAGTACGAGCAGTACTTC.

This clonotype was observed many times. The chain links TRBV9 to TRBJ2-7; tentatively, D is TRBD2 (6 bases). The CDR3 extends over 13 amino acids. V was shortened by 5 bases and J by 4 bases, with 13 bases between the two germline ends. Germline V gene data show CDR1 as SGDLS and CDR2 as YYNGEE. The CDR3 reads CASRGAGRYEQYF. CDR3 DNA sequence: TGTGCCAGCAGAGGCGCAGGGAGGTACGAGCAGTACTTC.

The table lists this clonotype with many counts. V gene TRBV7-6 combines with J gene TRBJ2-1, with 8 bases fitting TRBD2. V lost 5 bases to trimming and J lost 2 bases; unmatched junction nucleotides: 8. Germline CDR1 SGHVS, CDR2 FNYEAQ. The CDR3 runs to 16 residues. The DNA of the CDR3 is TGTGCCAGCAGCCCAACGGGGGGGACTGCCTACAATGAGCAGTTCTTC. It yields the protein CASSPTGGTAYNEQFF.

This clonotype was detected ten times or more. The rearrangement uses TRBV9 and TRBJ1-1, with unresolved D. In germline, CDR1 is SGDLS, CDR2 YYNGEE. Trimming cost V 4 bases and J 1 base, with 8 bases left between them. This CDR3 contains 13 residues. The CDR3, as DNA: TGTGCCAGCAGCCCCCTCCCGAACACTGAAGCTTTCTTT. Residues: CASSPLPNTEAFF.

This clonotype was counted many times. This chain connects TRBV20-1 to TRBJ2-2; the match to TRBD1 covers 7 bases. There are 14 residues in the CDR3. Per the germline V gene, CDR1 is DFQATT and CDR2 is SNEGSKA (reference sequence). V shed 2 bases and J 7 bases; nucleotides not matched to a gene: 7. The CDR3 DNA is TGCAGTGCTAGAAAGGGGGCTTTGGACGGGGAGCTGTTTTTT. Its translation: CSARKGALDGELFF.

This clonotype was detected many times. The chain has TRBV7-9 and TRBJ2-1; D not certain. The CDR3 consists of 12 residues. Trimming removed 8 bases at V and 9 bases at J, with 14 bases between. Per germline, CDR1 SEHNR and CDR2 FQNEAQ (reference sequence). For the CDR3, the DNA is TGTGCCAGCGCCGGGTCCTACCTTGAGCAGTTCTTC. Its protein product is CASAGSYLEQFF.

Ten or more counts support this clonotype. The CDR3: CASSWLFAGDTGELFF. The CDR3 DNA reads TGCGCCAGCAGCTGGCTTTTTGCGGGCGACACCGGGGAGCTGTTTTTT. V and J are TRBV5-1 and TRBJ2-2; possibly TRBD2 for D (5 bases). V was clipped by 3 bases and J by 3 bases, with 15 bases between them. CDR3 length: 16 amino acids. The germline V gene encodes CDR1 SGHRS and CDR2 YFSETQ.

This clonotype was seen many times. The chain couples TRBV5-1 to TRBJ2-3, with D possibly being TRBD1 (6 bases). CDR3 length equals 15 residues. CDR1 and CDR2 from the germline V gene are SGHRS and YFSETQ. The V and J ends lost 4 bases and 0 bases respectively, with 12 bases between them. In DNA form, the CDR3 reads TGCGCCAGCAGCAGGACAGACTTTAGCACAGATACGCAGTATTTT. Translating gives CASSRTDFSTDTQYF.

This clonotype was detected ten times or more. This rearrangement joins TRBV5-1 to TRBJ1-5; D gene ambiguous. The length of the CDR3 is 14 residues. CDR1 and CDR2 from the germline V gene are SGHRS and YFSETQ. Trimming removed 0 bases at V and 5 bases at J, with 9 bases between. The CDR3 spells CASSLGVGYQPQHF. CDR3 in DNA: TGCGCCAGCAGCTTGGGAGTGGGCTATCAGCCCCAGCATTTT.